A selection of T cell receptor beta chains follows, all from one sample in a study of Ad26.COV2.S vaccination and SARS-CoV-2 variants. Generated by immunoSEQ multiplex PCR, the TCRdb table keeps only in-frame clones and is missing some. The sample has hundreds of thousands of clones, 89% seen once; the top ten hold about 1.5%. The source material was peripheral blood, sampled in a trial of Ad26.COV2.S vaccine versus placebo. Receptors were obtained from a person aged 18-65 years who received the Ad26.COV2.S COVID-19 vaccine or a placebo. Each CDR3 is given with its conserved first and last residue. The D gene is left open where the match is weak. Clone size is given for some rows only: seen once, a few or many times, or a class if the clone is expanded.

- | TRBJ1-1 | TRBV10-3 | TRBD1 | TGTGCCATCGGGGGACAGGGAGGTGGGGAGACTGAAGCTTTCTTT | CAIGGQGGGETEAFF
- | TRBJ1-4 | TRBV2 | - | TGTGCCAGCAGTGAGTTCACCGCAACTAATGAAAAACTGTTTTTT | CASSEFTATNEKLFF
- | TRBJ2-3 | TRBV18 | - | TGTGCCAGCTCACCAGATACGCAGTATTTT | CASSPDTQYF
- | TRBJ2-3 | TRBV5-1 | - | TGCGCCAGCAGCCTCGGGGGTTATCGCACAGATACGCAGTATTTT | CASSLGGYRTDTQYF
- | TRBJ2-3 | TRBV11-2 | TRBD2 | TGTGCCAGCAGCTTAGTTGGTCTAGCGGGAGCCTTCACAGATACGCAGTATTTT | CASSLVGLAGAFTDTQYF
- | TRBJ2-3 | TRBV30 | - | TGTGCCTGGAGTGTTAAAGGTGGGGGAGATACGCAGTATTTT | CAWSVKGGGDTQYF
- | TRBJ2-2 | TRBV30 | TRBD1 | TGTGCCTGGAGTACCAGGGGGCGTCGAACCGGGGAGCTGTTTTTT | CAWSTRGRRTGELFF
- | TRBJ2-5 | TRBV7-2 | TRBD2 | TGTGCCAGCAGCTTATTGGCGCGGGGGGGTGAGACCCAGTACTTC | CASSLLARGGETQYF
- | TRBJ1-3 | TRBV11-2 | - | TGTGCCAGCAGCTCCAGCGCTCTCTCTGGAAACACCATATATTTT | CASSSSALSGNTIYF
- | TRBJ2-7 | TRBV6-5 | - | TGTGCCAGCTCCACTGGGGGCTATTTAAACGAGCAGTACTTC | CASSTGGYLNEQYF
once | TRBJ2-7 | TRBV29-1 | TRBD2 | TGCAGCGTTCGAGGGGCGGGAGGGCCCTACGAGCAGTACTTC | CSVRGAGGPYEQYF
- | TRBJ1-1 | TRBV12-3/TRBV12-4 | TRBD1 | TGTGCCAGCAGTCCCGGACAGGGGGCTGGAGCTTTCTTT | CASSPGQGAGAFF
- | TRBJ2-5 | TRBV5-4 | TRBD2 | TGTGCCAGCAGCTTCCCGGGAGGAAAAGAGACCCAGTACTTC | CASSFPGGKETQYF
few | TRBJ2-7 | TRBV6-5 | - | TGTGCCAGCAGGCCTACAGGGACCTACGAGCAGTACTTC | CASRPTGTYEQYF
- | TRBJ2-3 | TRBV5-1 | - | TGCGCCAGCAGCTTGTCCCTCACAGATACGCAGTATTTT | CASSLSLTDTQYF
- | TRBJ2-1 | TRBV7-9 | - | TGTGCCACGCCTGGACGGCGCTCCTACAATGAGCAGTTCTTC | CATPGRRSYNEQFF
- | TRBJ2-3 | TRBV6-6 | - | TGTGCCAGCAAGGTCCCAGGCAGAACAGATACGCAGTATTTT | CASKVPGRTDTQYF
- | TRBJ1-5 | TRBV6-6 | - | TGTGCCAGCACCCTGACTGGGGGCAGCAATCAGCCCCAGCATTTT | CASTLTGGSNQPQHF
- | TRBJ1-6 | TRBV7-2 | - | TGTGCCAGCAGCTTAGCGGGGGGGGGACGCGTTAATTCACCCCTCCACTTT | CASSLAGGGRVNSPLHF
- | TRBJ2-3 | TRBV6-6 | - | TGTGCCAGCAGTACCCTAGCTCGACGCACAGATACGCAGTATTTT | CASSTLARRTDTQYF
- | TRBJ1-5 | TRBV27 | TRBD1 | TGTGCCAGCAGTCCAGGGACAGAGAATCAGCCCCAGCATTTT | CASSPGTENQPQHF
- | TRBJ2-7 | TRBV6-2/TRBV6-3 | - | TGTGCCAGCAGTTCACAAGGGTACGAGCAGTACTTC | CASSSQGYEQYF
- | TRBJ2-3 | TRBV11-3 | - | TGTGCCAGCAGCTGGGGCCCAAGCACAGATACGCAGTATTTT | CASSWGPSTDTQYF
- | TRBJ2-7 | TRBV2 | - | TGTGCCAGCAGTGAAGTAGGAGTTTTCTACGAGCAGTACTTC | CASSEVGVFYEQYF
few | TRBJ2-1 | TRBV4-2 | - | TGTGCCAGCAGCCAAGGACTTACCTTAGATAGCTCCTACAATGAGCAGTTCTTC | CASSQGLTLDSSYNEQFF
- | TRBJ1-1 | TRBV2 | - | TGTGCCAGCAGCCTCGGGATATCGAGCCTTGTGAACACTGAAGCTTTCTTT | CASSLGISSLVNTEAFF
- | TRBJ2-7 | TRBV18 | - | TGTGCCAGCTCGGGGGAGATGGGGGTTCAGTACGAGCAGTACTTC | CASSGEMGVQYEQYF
- | TRBJ1-5 | TRBV6-2/TRBV6-3 | - | TGTGCCAGCAGTTCCCAAAGGGTATCAAATCAGCCCCAGCATTTT | CASSSQRVSNQPQHF
- | TRBJ1-3 | TRBV5-5 | - | TGTGCCAGCAGCTTGGATCGCTCTGGAAACACCATATATTTT | CASSLDRSGNTIYF
- | TRBJ2-7 | TRBV6-5 | - | TGTGCCAGCAGTTACTTACAGGGACGCGACGAGCAGTACTTC | CASSYLQGRDEQYF
- | TRBJ2-5 | TRBV29-1 | - | TGCAGCGTTGGCGAGGGATTCGGAGGGGCCCAGTACTTC | CSVGEGFGGAQYF
once | TRBJ2-6 | TRBV18 | - | TGTGCCAGCTCACCACCAAGTCAGGGGCGAAGTGGGGCCAACGTCCTGACTTTC | CASSPPSQGRSGANVLTF
- | TRBJ1-1 | TRBV18 | - | TGTGCCAGCTCACCCACAGGGCTTGAAGCTTTCTTT | CASSPTGLEAFF
- | TRBJ2-7 | TRBV27 | - | TGTGCCAGCAGTTTGTACCCGGGTTCGGGATACGAGCAGTACTTC | CASSLYPGSGYEQYF
once | TRBJ2-6 | TRBV30 | - | TGTGCCTGGGTCACCAGGATTTCTGGGGCCAACGTCCTGACTTTC | CAWVTRISGANVLTF
- | TRBJ1-6 | TRBV6-5 | TRBD1 | TGTGCCAGCAGTCCCGGACAGGCTAGATCACCCCTCCACTTT | CASSPGQARSPLHF
- | TRBJ1-3 | TRBV7-9 | - | TGTGCCAGCAGCCTGGGACGGGAATACTCTGGAAACACCATATATTTT | CASSLGREYSGNTIYF
few | TRBJ2-2 | TRBV10-3 | TRBD2 | TGTGCCTCAAGGGGGGCTAGCGGGACCGGGGAGCTGTTTTTT | CASRGASGTGELFF
- | TRBJ2-1 | TRBV6-8 | TRBD2 | TGTGCCAGCAGTTACTCCGGGAGGCTATACAATGAGCAGTTCTTC | CASSYSGRLYNEQFF
- | TRBJ2-3 | TRBV2 | TRBD2 | TGTGCCAGCTCCGGGACTAGGCCAGATACGCAGTATTTT | CASSGTRPDTQYF
- | TRBJ2-5 | TRBV6-5 | - | TGTGCCAGCAAGGAGCGGCGTACCCAAGAGACCCAGTACTTC | CASKERRTQETQYF
- | TRBJ2-3 | TRBV7-2 | TRBD2 | TGTGCCAGCAGCTTAGCCCCGCGGACTAGCGGGGGGGCTTGGACAGATACGCAGTATTTT | CASSLAPRTSGGAWTDTQYF
- | TRBJ1-6 | TRBV9 | - | TGTGCCAGCAGCGTAGAGGACCTAGGGGCACCCCTCCACTTT | CASSVEDLGAPLHF
- | TRBJ2-4 | TRBV3-1/TRBV3-2 | TRBD2 | TGTGCCAGCAGCGTAGCGGGAGGTGGGAACATTCAGTACTTC | CASSVAGGGNIQYF
- | TRBJ2-4 | TRBV24-1 | TRBD2 | TGTGCCACCAGTGATTTTCCGACTAGCGGTAAAAACATTCAGTACTTC | CATSDFPTSGKNIQYF
- | TRBJ2-5 | TRBV10-3 | TRBD2 | TGTGCCATCAGCGCCACCGGGACTAGCTTTGAGACCCAGTACTTC | CAISATGTSFETQYF
- | TRBJ2-1 | TRBV10-3 | TRBD2 | TGTGCCATCAGTGAGTCAGAAGTGCTAGCGGGTGCCAATGAGCAGTTCTTC | CAISESEVLAGANEQFF
- | TRBJ2-6 | TRBV5-1 | - | TGCGCCAGCCTCCCCGTCGGGGGCCCTGGGGCCAACGTCCTGACTTTC | CASLPVGGPGANVLTF
- | TRBJ1-3 | TRBV5-4 | TRBD1 | TGTGCCAGCAGCCCCACGGGACAGCCCTCTGGAAACACCATATATTTT | CASSPTGQPSGNTIYF
- | TRBJ2-1 | TRBV6-5 | - | TGTGCCAGCAGTTACGTGGAGGGGTTCTACAATGAGCAGTTCTTC | CASSYVEGFYNEQFF